These 21 T cell receptor beta chains were sequenced from one sample in a study of T cells in Graves' hyperthyroidism and ophthalmopathy. Authors of the study amplified TCR beta CDR3 regions from RNA transcripts. HTBI primers drove first-round RT-PCR of the TCR CDR3. TCRdb analysed the multiplex PCR reads with MiXCR anew, one entry per CDR3 protein. The sample holds hundreds of thousands of distinct CDR3 sequences; nearly 20% are singletons and the top ten take roughly 50%. The sequenced sample was blood. The receptors were sampled from a man aged 40-49 years with Graves' ophthalmopathy.

This clonotype showed up many times. The junction departs from the called germline gene at one end, perhaps through a read error. The CDR3 DNA follows: TGCGCCAGCAGCTTGGACTCCAATAATTCACCCCTCCACTTT. Translated, it gives CASSLDSNNSPLHF. The gene calls are TRBV5-1 and TRBJ1-6; D ambiguous. The germline V gene has CDR1 SGHRS and CDR2 YFSETQ. This CDR3 is 14 amino acids long.

The J gene is TRBJ2-1, the V gene TRBV20-1; 9 bases are shared with TRBD2. Germline-derived CDR1 and CDR2 are DFQATT and SNEGSKA (reference sequence). The ends lost 7 bases at V and 8 bases at J; junction bases unmatched: 18. The CDR3 contains 16 residues. The CDR3 spells CSVISGRGVQGDEQFF. CDR3 bases: TGCAGTGTTATTAGCGGGAGAGGAGTTCAAGGGGATGAGCAGTTCTTC.

This clonotype was seen many times. V is TRBV2 and J is TRBJ1-2; D remains ambiguous. Trimming left V 8 bases short and J 2 bases short, with 9 bases between. The CDR3 extends over 12 amino acids. Germline loops: CDR1 SNHLY, CDR2 FYNNEI. The DNA of the CDR3 is TGTGCCAGCGGAGGGTTAAACTATGGCTACACCTTC. It specifies CASGGLNYGYTF.

At least ten counts were recorded for this clonotype. The CDR3 is CASSLATGNTEAFF. CDR3 DNA sequence: TGCGCCAGCAGCTTGGCAACAGGGAACACTGAAGCTTTCTTT. V gene TRBV5-1 combines with J gene TRBJ1-1, with a weak D call TRBD1 (5 bases). V gave up 0 bases and J gave up 1 base, with 7 bases separating them. CDR1 and CDR2 (germline): SGHRS, YFSETQ. This CDR3 has 14 amino acids.

The chain carries TRBV2 and TRBJ1-1, with D hard to call. Trimming cost V 5 bases and J 10 bases, with 14 bases left between them. The length of the CDR3 is 12 residues. Germline V gene lookup returns CDR1 SNHLY and CDR2 FYNNEI. CDR3 nucleotides: TGTGCCAGCAGTTATACACCTACTAGAGCTTTCTTT. Translated: CASSYTPTRAFF.

This clonotype was detected a few times. This chain connects TRBV2 to TRBJ1-6; D is ambiguous. The germline V gene has CDR1 SNHLY and CDR2 FYNNEI. Trimming removed 6 bases from V and 8 bases from J, with 8 bases in between. CDR3 length: 12 residues. In nucleotides, the CDR3 is TGTGCCAGCAGGACGGACGATTCACCCCTCCACTTT. The encoded protein is CASRTDDSPLHF.

The table lists this clonotype with many counts. The CDR3 DNA is TGTGCCAGCAGCAGCGGGAGGTTTAACTATGGCTACACCTTC. Translation: CASSSGRFNYGYTF. The V and J genes are TRBV28 and TRBJ1-2; the D is unclear. CDR1 and CDR2 (germline): MDHEN, SYDVKM. This CDR3 has 14 amino acids. V was shortened by 6 bases and J by 1 base, with 12 bases between the two germline ends.

This clonotype was recorded a few times. This chain joins TRBV20-1 and TRBJ1-4; D call uncertain. Trimming took 6 bases from V and 5 from J, leaving 13 bases between them. From germline, CDR1 is DFQATT and CDR2 SNEGSKA (reference sequence). This CDR3 spans 13 amino acids. Here the CDR3 reads CSANSLSNEKLFF. The CDR3 DNA sequence: TGCAGTGCCAACAGTCTTTCGAATGAAAAACTGTTTTTT.

This clonotype was detected many times. The chain recombines TRBV3-1 with TRBJ2-7; D gene unclear. Trimming took 3 bases from V and 4 from J, leaving 7 bases between them. This CDR3 comprises 12 residues. Germline V gene data show CDR1 as LGHDT and CDR2 as YNNKEL (reference sequence). In DNA, the CDR3 is TGTGCCAGCAGCCAGGACGGTTACGAGCAGTACTTC. Protein sequence: CASSQDGYEQYF.

This clonotype was seen ten or more times. This sequence joins TRBV7-3 and TRBJ2-1; 14 positions match TRBD2. V lost 3 bases and J lost 7; bases outside the gene matches: 2. The germline V gene has CDR1 SGHTA and CDR2 FQGTGA. The CDR3 has 15 residues. The CDR3 coding sequence is TGTGCCAGCAGCTTGGGACTAGCGGGAGTTAATGAGCAGTTCTTC. This sequence encodes CASSLGLAGVNEQFF.

This clonotype was detected only once. The chain uses TRBV11-1 and TRBJ2-1, with D perhaps matching TRBD1 or TRBD2 (5 bases each). The CDR3 extends over 14 amino acids. V was trimmed by 7 bases and J by 8 bases, leaving 18 bases between them. Germline CDR1 is SGHAT and CDR2 is FQDESV (reference sequence). DNA for the CDR3: TGTGCCAGCACCTTGGGTTCAGGGAGCCATGAGCAGTTCTTC. Translation gives CASTLGSGSHEQFF.

This clonotype has just a few counts. The chain employs TRBV18 and TRBJ2-7, with 8 bases lining up with TRBD2. From germline, CDR1 is KGHSH and CDR2 LQKENI. The ends lost 4 bases at V and 3 bases at J; junction bases unmatched: 2. The CDR3 has 13 amino acids. The CDR3 DNA reads TGTGCCAGCTCACAGGGACTAGACTACGAGCAGTACTTC. Translation gives CASSQGLDYEQYF. The full variable domain, in which reference TRBV18 and TRBJ2-7 provide the parts outside the CDR3, is NAGVMQNPRHLVRRRGQEARLRCSPMKGHSHVYWYRQLPEEGLKFMVYLQKENIIDESGMPKERFSAEFPKEGPSILRIQQVVRGDSAAYFCASSQGLDYEQYFGPGTRLTVT.

This clonotype showed up just a few times. The J gene is TRBJ1-3, the V gene TRBV5-8; D is unclear. This CDR3 contains 14 residues. Germline V gene data show CDR1 as SGHTS and CDR2 as YDEGEE. V shed 6 bases and J shed 1 base, with 11 bases lying between them. CDR3 protein: CASNPFSSGNTIYF. In nucleotides, the CDR3 is TGTGCCAGCAACCCCTTCTCTTCTGGAAACACCATATATTTT. The full variable domain, with the rest looked up from reference TRBV5-8 and TRBJ1-3, is EAGVTQSPTHLIKTRGQQATLRCSPISGHTSVYWYQQALGLGLQFLLWYDEGEERNRGNFPPRFSGRQFPNYSSELNVNALELEDSALYLCASNPFSSGNTIYFGEGSWLTVV.

This chain links TRBV27 with TRBJ1-6; 10 bases agree with TRBD1. Unmatched junction bases numbered 5, after V lost 5 bases and J lost 1 base. CDR1 MNHEY and CDR2 SMNVEV come from the germline V gene (reference sequence). CDR3 size: 17 residues. CDR3 in DNA: TGTGCCAGCAGTCCCGGGGACAGGGGTTCCTATAATTCACCCCTCCACTTT. Residues: CASSPGDRGSYNSPLHF.

The chain joins TRBV7-8 to TRBJ2-7; D unclear. Between the trimmed V and J ends, which lost 0 bases and 6 bases, there was a span of 15 bases. The CDR3 consists of 15 residues. CDR1 and CDR2 (germline): SGHVS, FQNEAQ. DNA for the CDR3: TGTGCCAGCAGCTTAGCGCGGCTACTCGGGTCCGAGCAGTACTTC. The encoded protein is CASSLARLLGSEQYF.

This clonotype was counted at least ten times. The chain recombines TRBV6-1 with TRBJ2-5; perhaps TRBD1 as D (6 bases). In germline, CDR1 is MNHNS, CDR2 SASEGT. The ends were cut back, 7 bases at V and 5 bases at J, with 14 bases in the middle. There are 13 residues in the CDR3. The CDR3 sequence: CASNTGLGETQYF. The CDR3 nucleotides are TGTGCCAGCAACACAGGGCTCGGGGAGACCCAGTACTTC.

This clonotype was found a few times. V is TRBV6-5 and J is TRBJ1-1, with D unclear. V dropped 2 bases and J dropped 0 bases, with 28 bases sitting between them. Germline V lookup: CDR1 MNHEY, CDR2 SVGAGI. The CDR3 consists of 21 residues. The CDR3 sequence: CASSYGRNRGLIRVVNTEAFF. The CDR3 coding sequence is TGTGCCAGCAGTTACGGGCGGAACCGAGGACTCATAAGGGTCGTGAACACTGAAGCTTTCTTT.

This clonotype appeared a few times. This chain connects TRBV20-1 to TRBJ1-6; D possibly corresponds to TRBD1 (5 bases). Germline-derived CDR1 and CDR2 are DFQATT and SNEGSKA (reference sequence). This CDR3 has 15 amino acids. Trimming shortened V by 3 bases and J by 7 bases, and 16 bases separated the two germline ends. CDR3 loop: CSASGGGRGNSPLHF. CDR3 sequence (DNA): TGCAGTGCTAGTGGTGGGGGAAGAGGGAATTCACCCCTCCACTTT.

The CDR3 region is CASSISGVGRNEQYF. DNA of the CDR3: TGTGCCAGTAGCATCAGCGGGGTCGGCCGGAACGAGCAGTACTTC. V and J are TRBV19 and TRBJ2-7, with 7 bases identical to TRBD2. From germline, CDR1 is LNHDA and CDR2 SQIVND (reference sequence). CDR3 size: 15 residues. The trim removed 6 bases at V and 5 bases at J, leaving 13 bases unmatched.

This clonotype was picked up many times. The J gene is TRBJ2-3, the V gene TRBV6-1; a weak D match, TRBD1 (6 bases). Germline V gives CDR1 MNHNS, CDR2 SASEGT. V was shortened by 3 bases and J by 0 bases, with 13 bases between the two germline ends. The CDR3 is made up of 16 amino acids. The CDR3 loop reads CASSEPDQGSTDTQYF. CDR3 coding DNA: TGTGCCAGCAGTGAGCCGGATCAGGGGAGCACAGATACGCAGTATTTT.

Only a few counts were recorded for this clonotype. V usage is TRBV5-6 and J usage is TRBJ1-2; perhaps TRBD1 as D (5 bases). The V gene's germline CDR1 is SGHDT and CDR2 YYEEEE. Between the trimmed V and J ends, which lost 0 bases and 4 bases, there was a span of 13 bases. This CDR3 is 15 amino acids long. CDR3 residues: CASSLVQGTSYGYTF. CDR3 bases: TGTGCCAGCAGCTTGGTGCAGGGCACCTCCTATGGCTACACCTTC.